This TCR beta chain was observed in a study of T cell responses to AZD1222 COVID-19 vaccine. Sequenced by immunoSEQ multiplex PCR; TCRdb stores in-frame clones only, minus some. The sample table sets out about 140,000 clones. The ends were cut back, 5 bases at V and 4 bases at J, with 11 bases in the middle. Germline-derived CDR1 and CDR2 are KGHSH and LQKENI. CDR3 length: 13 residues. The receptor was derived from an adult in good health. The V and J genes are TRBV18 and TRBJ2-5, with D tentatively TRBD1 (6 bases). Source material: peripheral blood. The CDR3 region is CASSGGLRETQYF. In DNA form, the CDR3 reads TGTGCCAGCTCAGGGGGCCTCCGAGAGACCCAGTACTTC. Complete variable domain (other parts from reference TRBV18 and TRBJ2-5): NAGVMQNPRHLVRRRGQEARLRCSPMKGHSHVYWYRQLPEEGLKFMVYLQKENIIDESGMPKERFSAEFPKEGPSILRIQQVVRGDSAAYFCASSGGLRETQYFGPGTRLLVL.